This TCR beta chain derives from a study of T cell responses to AZD1222 COVID-19 vaccine. Findings of the study overall: White British people made up most donors, females outnumbered males, and clonal diversity was possibly underestimated. Spike-wide coverage was observed for vaccine-associated CD4 TCRs, with dominant responses at 160-218 and 743-854.

Here immunoSEQ multiplex PCR was the method, and the copy in TCRdb shows in-frame clones only, minus some. Here the sample spans some 69,000 clones, approximately 80% being singletons. The length of the CDR3 is 14 residues. The germline V gene encodes CDR1 LNHDA and CDR2 SQIVND (reference sequence). V dropped 5 bases and J dropped 8; count of bases not matched to a gene: 8. As for this clone: Its specificity is unknown.

The source is an adult who received the AZD1222 COVID-19 vaccine. The V and J genes are TRBV19 and TRBJ2-2, with 7 bases fitting TRBD1. The sequenced sample was peripheral blood, obtained 28 days after the second AZD1222 dose. CDR3 sequence: CASSQTGSYGELFF. The CDR3 DNA follows: TGTGCCAGTAGTCAGACAGGGAGTTATGGGGAGCTGTTTTTT.